This T cell receptor beta chain comes out of a study of breast tumors, draining lymph nodes, adjacent tissues. General observations from the study: Luminal-like breast cancer showed significantly greater tumor-nontumor repertoire similarity than basal-like breast cancer did. Tumor repertoires ranked between lymph nodes and nontumor tissue in diversity, with V and J gene preferences.

Per germline, CDR1 DFQATT and CDR2 SNEGSKA (reference sequence). Trimming pared 5 bases from V and 6 bases from J, leaving 20 bases between. This CDR3 has 15 amino acids. TCRdb analysed the multiplex PCR reads with MiXCR anew, one entry per CDR3 protein. The data contain about 25,000 distinct CDR3 sequences, about 24% of them singletons. This clonotype was found many times. Antigen specificity is unknown. The chain uses TRBV20-1 and TRBJ2-1; the D gene is possibly TRBD2 (6 bases). Sequenced material: breast tumor tissue. This clonotype was sampled from a female donor with breast cancer. Some clones in this sample may be carry-over from other donors' samples. Here the CDR3 DNA reads TGCAGTGCTCGACGTCAGGGACTCACGAGCAATGAGCAGTTCTTC. Translation: CSARRQGLTSNEQFF.